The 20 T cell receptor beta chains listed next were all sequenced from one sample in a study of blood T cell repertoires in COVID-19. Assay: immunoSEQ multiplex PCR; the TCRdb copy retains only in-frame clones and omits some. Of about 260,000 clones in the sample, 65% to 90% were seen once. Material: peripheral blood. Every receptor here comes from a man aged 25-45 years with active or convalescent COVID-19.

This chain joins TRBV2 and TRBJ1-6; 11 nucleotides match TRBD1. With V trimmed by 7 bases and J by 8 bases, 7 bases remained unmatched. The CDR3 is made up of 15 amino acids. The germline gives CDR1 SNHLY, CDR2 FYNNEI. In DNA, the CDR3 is TGTGCCAGCAAAACCGGGACAGGGGGGGATTCACCCCTCCACTTT. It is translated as CASKTGTGGDSPLHF.

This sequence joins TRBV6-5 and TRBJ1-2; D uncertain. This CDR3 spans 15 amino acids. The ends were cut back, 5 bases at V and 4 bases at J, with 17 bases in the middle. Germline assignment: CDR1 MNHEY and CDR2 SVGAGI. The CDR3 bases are TGTGCCAGCAGTATTCACAGACCCACGGTCTATGGCTACACCTTC. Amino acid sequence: CASSIHRPTVYGYTF.

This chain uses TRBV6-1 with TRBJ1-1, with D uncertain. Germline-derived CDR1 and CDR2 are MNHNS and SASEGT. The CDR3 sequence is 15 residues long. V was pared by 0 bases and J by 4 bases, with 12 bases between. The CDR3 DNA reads TGTGCCAGCAGTGAAGCGGTGGTTTTCAGCACTGAAGCTTTCTTT. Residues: CASSEAVVFSTEAFF.

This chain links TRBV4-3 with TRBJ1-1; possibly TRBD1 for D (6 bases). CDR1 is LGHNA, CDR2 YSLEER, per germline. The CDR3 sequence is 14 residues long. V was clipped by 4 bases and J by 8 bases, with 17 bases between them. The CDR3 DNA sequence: TGCGCCAGCAGCCGTAGACCAGGGGTTGGCGAAGCTTTCTTT. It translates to CASSRRPGVGEAFF.

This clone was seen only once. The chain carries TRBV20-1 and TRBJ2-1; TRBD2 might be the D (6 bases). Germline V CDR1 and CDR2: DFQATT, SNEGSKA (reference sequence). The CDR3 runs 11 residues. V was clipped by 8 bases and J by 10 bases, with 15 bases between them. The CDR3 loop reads CSLSAGREQFF. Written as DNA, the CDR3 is TGCAGTCTTTCCGCTGGGAGGGAGCAGTTCTTC.

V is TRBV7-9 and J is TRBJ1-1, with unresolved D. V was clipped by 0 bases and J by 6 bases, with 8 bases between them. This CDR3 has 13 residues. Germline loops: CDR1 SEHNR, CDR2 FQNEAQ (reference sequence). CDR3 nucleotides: TGTGCCAGCAGCTTAGCGGGGAGGGCTGAAGCTTTCTTT. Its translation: CASSLAGRAEAFF. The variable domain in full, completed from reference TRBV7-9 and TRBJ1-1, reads DTGVSQNPRHKITKRGQNVTFRCDPISEHNRLYWYRQTLGQGPEFLTYFQNEAQLEKSRLLSDRFSAERPKGSFSTLEIQRTEQGDSAMYLCASSLAGRAEAFFGQGTRLTVV.

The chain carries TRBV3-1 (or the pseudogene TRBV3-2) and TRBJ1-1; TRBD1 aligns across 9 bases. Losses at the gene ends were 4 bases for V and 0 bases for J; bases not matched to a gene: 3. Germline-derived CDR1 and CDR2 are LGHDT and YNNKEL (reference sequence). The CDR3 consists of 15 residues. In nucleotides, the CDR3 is TGTGCCAGCAGCCGGCGGGACAGGGTGAACACTGAAGCTTTCTTT. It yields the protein CASSRRDRVNTEAFF.

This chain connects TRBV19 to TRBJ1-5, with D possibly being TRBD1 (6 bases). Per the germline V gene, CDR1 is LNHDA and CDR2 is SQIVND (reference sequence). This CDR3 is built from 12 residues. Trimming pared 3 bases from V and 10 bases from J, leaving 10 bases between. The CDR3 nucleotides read TGTGCCAGTAGTATGGGGGCGCTACCCCAGCATTTT. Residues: CASSMGALPQHF.

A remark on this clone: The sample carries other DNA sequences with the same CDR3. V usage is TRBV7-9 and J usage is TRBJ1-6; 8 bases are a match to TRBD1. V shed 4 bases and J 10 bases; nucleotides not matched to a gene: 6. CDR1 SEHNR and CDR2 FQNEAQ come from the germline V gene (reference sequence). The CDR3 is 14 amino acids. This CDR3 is CASSSTGVGSPLHF. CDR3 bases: TGTGCCAGCAGCTCGACAGGGGTTGGGTCACCCCTCCACTTT.

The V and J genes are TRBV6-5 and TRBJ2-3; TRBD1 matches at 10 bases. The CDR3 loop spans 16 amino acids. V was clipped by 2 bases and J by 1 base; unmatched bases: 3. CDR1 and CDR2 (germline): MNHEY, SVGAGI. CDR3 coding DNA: TGTGCCAGCAGTTACCTCGGACAGGGGGGCACAGATACGCAGTATTTT. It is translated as CASSYLGQGGTDTQYF.

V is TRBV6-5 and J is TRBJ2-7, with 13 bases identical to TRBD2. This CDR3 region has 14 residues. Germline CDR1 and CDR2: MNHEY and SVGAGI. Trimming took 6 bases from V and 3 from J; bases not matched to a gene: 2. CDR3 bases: TGTGCCAGCAGCCGGACTAGCGGGGGCTACGAGCAGTACTTC. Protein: CASSRTSGGYEQYF.

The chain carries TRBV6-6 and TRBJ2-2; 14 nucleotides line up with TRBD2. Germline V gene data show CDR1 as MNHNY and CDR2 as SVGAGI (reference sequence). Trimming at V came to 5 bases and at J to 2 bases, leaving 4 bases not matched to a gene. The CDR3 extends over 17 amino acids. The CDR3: CASSPGLAGANTGELFF. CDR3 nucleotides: TGTGCCAGCAGTCCGGGACTAGCGGGGGCTAACACCGGGGAGCTGTTTTTT.

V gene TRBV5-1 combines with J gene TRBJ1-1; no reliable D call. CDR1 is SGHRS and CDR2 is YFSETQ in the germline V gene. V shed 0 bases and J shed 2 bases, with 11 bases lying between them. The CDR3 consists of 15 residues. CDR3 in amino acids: CASSLVARRNTEAFF. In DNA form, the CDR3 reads TGCGCCAGCAGCTTGGTCGCGCGGAGAAACACTGAAGCTTTCTTT. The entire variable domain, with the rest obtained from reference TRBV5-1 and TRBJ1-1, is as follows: KAGVTQTPRYLIKTRGQQVTLSCSPISGHRSVSWYQQTPGQGLQFLFEYFSETQRNKGNFPGRFSGRQFSNSRSEMNVSTLELGDSALYLCASSLVARRNTEAFFGQGTRLTVV.

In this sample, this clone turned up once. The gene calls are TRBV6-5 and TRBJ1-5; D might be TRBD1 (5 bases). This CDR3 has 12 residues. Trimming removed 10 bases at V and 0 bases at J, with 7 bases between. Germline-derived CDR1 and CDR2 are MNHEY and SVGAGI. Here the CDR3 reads CATTGSNQPQHF. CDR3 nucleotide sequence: TGTGCCACCACAGGTAGCAATCAGCCCCAGCATTTT.

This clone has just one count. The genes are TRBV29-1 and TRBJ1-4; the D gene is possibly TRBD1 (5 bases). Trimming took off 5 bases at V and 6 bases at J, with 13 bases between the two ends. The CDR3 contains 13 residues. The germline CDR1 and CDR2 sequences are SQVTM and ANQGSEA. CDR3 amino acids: CSVIRGGDEKLFF. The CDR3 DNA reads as TGCAGCGTTATAAGGGGTGGAGATGAAAAACTGTTTTTT.

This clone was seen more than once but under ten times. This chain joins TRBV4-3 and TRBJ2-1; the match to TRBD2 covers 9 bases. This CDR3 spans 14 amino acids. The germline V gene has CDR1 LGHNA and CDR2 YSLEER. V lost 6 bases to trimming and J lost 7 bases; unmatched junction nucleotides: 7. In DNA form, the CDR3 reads TGCGCCAGCAGTTACAGCGGGGGGAAAAATGAGCAGTTCTTC. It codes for CASSYSGGKNEQFF.

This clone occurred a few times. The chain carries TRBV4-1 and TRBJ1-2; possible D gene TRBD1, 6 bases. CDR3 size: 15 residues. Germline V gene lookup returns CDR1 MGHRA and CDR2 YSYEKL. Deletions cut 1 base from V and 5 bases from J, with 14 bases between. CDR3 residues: CASSQGQDTGYGYTF. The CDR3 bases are TGCGCCAGCAGCCAAGGACAGGACACGGGATATGGCTACACCTTC.

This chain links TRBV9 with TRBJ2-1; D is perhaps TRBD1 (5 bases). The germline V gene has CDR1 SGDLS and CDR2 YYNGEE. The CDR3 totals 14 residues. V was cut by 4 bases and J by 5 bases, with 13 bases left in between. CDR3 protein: CASSKGPRDNEQFF. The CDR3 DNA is TGTGCCAGCAGCAAGGGGCCCAGGGACAATGAGCAGTTCTTC.

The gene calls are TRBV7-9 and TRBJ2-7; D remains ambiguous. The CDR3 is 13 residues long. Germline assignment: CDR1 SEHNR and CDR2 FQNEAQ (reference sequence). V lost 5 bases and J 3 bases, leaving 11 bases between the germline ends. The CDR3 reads CASSLPTSYEQYF. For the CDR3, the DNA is TGTGCCAGCAGCCTCCCAACCAGCTACGAGCAGTACTTC.

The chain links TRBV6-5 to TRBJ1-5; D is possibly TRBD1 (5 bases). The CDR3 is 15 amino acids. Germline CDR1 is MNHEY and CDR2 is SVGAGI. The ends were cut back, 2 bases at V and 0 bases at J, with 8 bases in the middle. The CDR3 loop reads CASSYHQGSNQPQHF. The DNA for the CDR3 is TGTGCCAGCAGTTACCACCAGGGTAGCAATCAGCCCCAGCATTTT.